This T cell receptor (beta chain) was captured in a study of blood T cell repertoires in COVID-19. Germline lookup yields CDR1 SGHVS and CDR2 FQNEAQ. The CDR3 is made up of 17 amino acids. Deletions cut 0 bases from V and 2 bases from J, with 13 bases between. Assay used: immunoSEQ multiplex PCR; TCRdb lists only in-frame clones, some missing. Of 150,000 to 200,000 clones detected, 65% to 85% appear once; the ten largest clones hold 4.5% to 7.5%. The chain joins TRBV7-8 to TRBJ2-2; D is perhaps TRBD2 (5 bases). Material for sequencing was PBMCs or T cells enriched from blood (not recorded which). The TCR was taken from a man aged 35 to 55 who had recovered from COVID-19. The CDR3 DNA reads as TGTGCCAGCAGCTTAGCGCCAACGGGGATAAACACCGGGGAGCTGTTTTTT. It translates to CASSLAPTGINTGELFF.